This entry describes one TCR beta chain. The antigen is undetermined. These data belong to a study of cytomegalovirus exposure and HLA in healthy donors. Whole-study context: The roughly 120 million unique TCR beta sequences, from around 200 million T cells, were found by an earlier analysis.

The CDR3 totals 16 residues. CDR1 and CDR2 (germline): SGHVS, FQNEAQ. The J segment lost 7 bases and the V segment lost 0 bases, leaving 4 bases of the junction unmatched. A multiplex PCR was run with 60 Vbeta primers and 13 Jbeta primers. The data were produced by immunoSEQ multiplex PCR, yet TCRdb's version contains in-frame clones alone and is incomplete. Among about 120,000 clones listed, over 6.5% were seen once. General study points: What a later analysis reportedly showed was that an Asian-associated ancestry cluster had fewer N-insertions than the approximately 700-donor mean. Listed as cytomegalovirus-associated were 150 to 200 TCR beta chains. Later analysis demonstrated an association between a missense DCLRE1C variant and TCR beta V- and J-gene trimming.

The clonotype was recovered from a woman between 35 and 50 years old in good health and CMV-seropositive. The specimen sequenced was PBMCs. The chain links TRBV7-8 to TRBJ2-1, with TRBD2 matching over 12 bases. The CDR3 loop is CASSLASTSGGNEQFF. The CDR3 DNA follows: TGTGCCAGCAGCTTAGCGTCTACTAGCGGGGGGAATGAGCAGTTCTTC.